This T cell receptor beta chain was retrieved from a study of blood T cell repertoires in COVID-19. Per the original data handling: Reference gene primer amplification gave nucleated cell count estimates. Sequencing was performed with immunoSEQ multiplex PCR; in TCRdb, only in-frame clones are kept and a portion is missing. Clonal size and the V and J genes are those of that table, whereas D and trimming came from the DNA. The sample carries roughly 350,000 clones, about 89% recorded once. Germline CDR1 reads SGDLS; CDR2 reads YYNGEE. The length of the CDR3 is 15 residues. Losses at the gene ends were 0 bases for V and 6 bases for J; bases not matched to a gene: 1.

Sequencing was done on a sample of peripheral blood. The source of this sequence is a woman in her 30s with COVID-19, enrolled during active disease. This chain connects TRBV9 to TRBJ2-3, with 13 bases identical to TRBD2. The CDR3: CASSVGLAGGDTQYF. DNA for the CDR3: TGTGCCAGCAGCGTAGGACTAGCGGGAGGCGATACGCAGTATTTT. The full variable domain, in which reference TRBV9 and TRBJ2-3 provide the parts outside the CDR3, is DSGVTQTPKHLITATGQRVTLRCSPRSGDLSVYWYQQSLDQGLQFLIQYYNGEERAKGNILERFSAQQFPDLHSELNLSSLELGDSALYFCASSVGLAGGDTQYFGPGTRLTVL.